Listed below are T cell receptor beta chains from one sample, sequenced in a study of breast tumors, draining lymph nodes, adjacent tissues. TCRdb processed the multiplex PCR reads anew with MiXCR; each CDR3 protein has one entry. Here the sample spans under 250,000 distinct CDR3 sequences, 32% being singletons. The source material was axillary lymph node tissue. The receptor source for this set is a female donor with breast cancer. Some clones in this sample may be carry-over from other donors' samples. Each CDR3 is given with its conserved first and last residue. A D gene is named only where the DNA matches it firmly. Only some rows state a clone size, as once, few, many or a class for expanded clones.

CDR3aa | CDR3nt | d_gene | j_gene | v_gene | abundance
CASSLVVSNSPLHF | TGTGCCAGCAGCTTAGTTGTGTCAAATTCACCCCTCCACTTT | NA | TRBJ1-6 | TRBV7-2 | many
CATSRETGGNEKLFF | TGTGCCACCAGCAGAGAGACAGGGGGTAATGAAAAACTGTTTTTT | TRBD1 | TRBJ1-4 | TRBV15 | many
CASTLGGRGYTGELFF | TGTGCCAGCACCCTTGGGGGACGGGGGTACACCGGGGAGCTGTTTTTT | NA | TRBJ2-2 | TRBV5-4 | many
CATSGGQVNTGELFF | TGTGCCACCAGCGGGGGGCAGGTGAACACCGGGGAGCTGTTTTTT | NA | TRBJ2-2 | TRBV24-1 | many
CASIRDGGFHEQYF | TGTGCCAGCATAAGGGACGGGGGTTTCCACGAGCAGTACTTC | NA | TRBJ2-7 | TRBV2 | NA
CASSLSGQAISGNPIYF | TGTGCCAGCAGCCTATCGGGACAGGCGATCTCTGGAAACCCCATATATTTT | TRBD1 | TRBJ1-3 | TRBV7-9 | many
CASSLDQSGTDTQYF | TGCGCCAGCAGCTTGGATCAAAGTGGCACAGATACGCAGTATTTT | NA | TRBJ2-3 | TRBV5-1 | many
CASSFPDRDGYTF | TGTGCCAGCAGCTTTCCGGACAGGGATGGCTACACCTTC | TRBD1 | TRBJ1-2 | TRBV7-8 | NA
CASSVESDTRNSPLHF | TGTGCCAGCAGCGTAGAGTCGGACACCCGAAATTCACCCCTCCACTTT | NA | TRBJ1-6 | TRBV9 | many
CASGFGTGRGANVLTF | TGTGCTAGTGGTTTCGGGACAGGGCGGGGGGCCAACGTCCTGACTTTC | TRBD1 | TRBJ2-6 | TRBV12-5 | few
CASRKGETQYF | TGTGCCAGCAGGAAGGGAGAGACCCAGTACTTC | NA | TRBJ2-5 | TRBV6-6 | many
CASSYSAGTNTGELFF | TGTGCCAGCAGTTACTCGGCAGGAACGAACACCGGGGAGCTGTTTTTT | NA | TRBJ2-2 | TRBV6-5 | many
CAWKGGGLAGGSSFEQYF | TGTGCCTGGAAGGGCGGGGGACTAGCGGGAGGATCCTCCTTCGAGCAGTACTTC | TRBD2 | TRBJ2-7 | TRBV30 | NA
CASSQSLGQGPHSPLHF | TGCGCCAGCAGCCAATCTCTAGGACAGGGTCCACATTCACCCCTCCACTTT | TRBD1 | TRBJ1-6 | TRBV4-3 | NA
CASSPSGRLPNNEQFF | TGTGCCAGCTCACCTAGCGGGAGGTTGCCTAACAATGAGCAGTTCTTC | TRBD2 | TRBJ2-1 | TRBV18 | NA
CASSWTRPRDTQYF | TGTGCCAGTAGTTGGACTAGGCCCAGAGATACGCAGTATTTT | TRBD2 | TRBJ2-3 | TRBV19 | NA
CASSLQANYGYTF | TGTGCCAGCAGTTTACAGGCCAACTATGGCTACACCTTC | NA | TRBJ1-2 | TRBV2 | many
CASSSTTGIRRDTQYF | TGTGCCAGCAGCTCCACCACAGGGATACGAAGAGATACGCAGTATTTT | NA | TRBJ2-3 | TRBV12-3/TRBV12-4 | NA
CASSRSGISSYNEQFF | TGTGCCAGCAGCCGGAGCGGGATAAGCTCCTACAATGAGCAGTTCTTC | TRBD2 | TRBJ2-1 | TRBV7-3 | many
CSAQGGDTQYF | TGCAGTGCTCAGGGGGGGGATACGCAGTATTTT | NA | TRBJ2-3 | TRBV20-1 | many
CASSHRQSTDTQYF | TGCGCCAGCAGTCACCGACAGTCCACAGATACGCAGTATTTT | NA | TRBJ2-3 | TRBV4-3 | many
CASSNWDAAETQYF | TGTGCCAGCAGCAATTGGGACGCCGCGGAGACCCAGTACTTC | NA | TRBJ2-5 | TRBV6-1 | few
CASSVGISGGSYNEQFF | TGTGCCAGCAGCGTGGGAATTAGCGGAGGCTCCTACAATGAGCAGTTCTTC | NA | TRBJ2-1 | TRBV9 | many
CASSPRRENYGYTF | TGTGCCAGCAGCCCCCGGAGGGAAAACTATGGCTACACCTTC | NA | TRBJ1-2 | TRBV5-8 | many
CASSLLQGSTGELFF | TGTGCCAGCAGCTTACTACAGGGGAGCACCGGGGAGCTGTTTTTT | TRBD1 | TRBJ2-2 | TRBV7-3 | few
CASSLDRDEQYF | TGTGCCAGCAGCTTAGATAGGGACGAGCAGTACTTC | NA | TRBJ2-7 | TRBV11-3 | many
CASRTSLVF | TGTGCCAGCAGAACTTCCCTGGTTTTT | NA | TRBJ2-2 | TRBV6-4 | NA
CASSQDWREQYF | TGTGCCAGCAGCCAAGATTGGAGGGAGCAGTACTTC | NA | TRBJ2-7 | TRBV14 | many
CASGFTENQPQHF | TGTGCTAGTGGTTTCACAGAAAATCAGCCCCAGCATTTT | NA | TRBJ1-5 | TRBV12-5 | NA
CASRLTGVSNSPLHF | TGCGCCAGCAGGTTGACAGGGGTTTCGAATTCACCCCTCCACTTT | TRBD1 | TRBJ1-6 | TRBV5-1 | many
CASTDPGQGVNNEQFF | TGCGCCAGCACTGATCCGGGACAGGGGGTCAACAATGAGCAGTTCTTC | TRBD1 | TRBJ2-1 | TRBV10-2 | once
CASRYDPLRQGSAKNIQYF | TGTGCCAGCAGATACGATCCGTTGAGGCAGGGATCAGCCAAAAACATTCAGTACTTC | NA | TRBJ2-4 | TRBV5-6 | NA
CASSPHVRGPQHF | TGTGCCAGTAGTCCACATGTGCGGGGGCCCCAGCATTTT | NA | TRBJ1-5 | TRBV19 | many
CASSSGGRGYTF | TGTGCCAGCAGTTCAGGGGGCCGTGGCTACACCTTC | TRBD1 | TRBJ1-2 | TRBV28 | many
CAAATNYGYTF | TGTGCCGCTGCGACTAACTATGGCTACACCTTC | NA | TRBJ1-2 | TRBV28 | many
CASSALGGIDTQYF | TGTGCCAGCAGCGCCCTGGGGGGGATAGATACGCAGTATTTT | TRBD2 | TRBJ2-3 | TRBV9 | many
CASSLTSSYSF | TGTGCCAGCAGCTTGACGTCTAGTTATTCCTTC | NA | TRBJ2-5 | TRBV5-6 | many
CATLGGVVNTGELFF | TGTGCCACCCTCGGAGGGGTTGTAAACACCGGGGAGCTGTTTTTT | NA | TRBJ2-2 | TRBV12-3/TRBV12-4 | many
CASSVRLAGEAQYF | TGTGCCAGCAGCGTAAGACTAGCGGGAGAGGCGCAGTATTTT | TRBD2 | TRBJ2-3 | TRBV9 | NA
CASSTNTGELFF | TGTGCCAGCAGTACGAACACCGGGGAGCTGTTTTTT | NA | TRBJ2-2 | TRBV12-3/TRBV12-4 | many
CASSKRQGGTGELFF | TGTGCCAGCAGCAAAAGACAGGGCGGCACCGGGGAGCTGTTTTTT | TRBD1 | TRBJ2-2 | TRBV5-6 | many
CATSRPPSGDRGSNQPQHF | TGTGCCACCAGCAGACCCCCGTCCGGCGACAGGGGGTCCAATCAGCCCCAGCATTTT | TRBD1 | TRBJ1-5 | TRBV15 | many